This TCR beta chain was obtained from a study of cytomegalovirus exposure and HLA in healthy donors. Regarding the study as a whole: Reportedly, diagnosis of cytomegalovirus status by the classifier showed high specificity and sensitivity. Testing in vitro showed a few CMV-associated chains specific for CMV antigens.

The CDR3 has 14 residues. Germline V gene data show CDR1 as SGHRS and CDR2 as YFSETQ. With 4 bases removed from V and 0 bases from J, the gap between germline ends came to 10 bases. The method was immunoSEQ multiplex PCR; TCRdb's version includes in-frame clones alone and lacks a portion of them. This table has tens of thousands of clones, approximately 86% appearing once. Of note for this clone: The antigen remains undetermined.

The sequenced sample consisted of PBMCs. This sequence was found in a man aged 25-45 years in good health and CMV-seronegative. The gene calls are TRBV5-1 and TRBJ2-5, with D maybe TRBD1 (5 bases). CDR3 residues: CASSIDRYQETQYF. The CDR3 coding sequence is TGCGCCAGCAGCATCGACAGATACCAAGAGACCCAGTACTTC.